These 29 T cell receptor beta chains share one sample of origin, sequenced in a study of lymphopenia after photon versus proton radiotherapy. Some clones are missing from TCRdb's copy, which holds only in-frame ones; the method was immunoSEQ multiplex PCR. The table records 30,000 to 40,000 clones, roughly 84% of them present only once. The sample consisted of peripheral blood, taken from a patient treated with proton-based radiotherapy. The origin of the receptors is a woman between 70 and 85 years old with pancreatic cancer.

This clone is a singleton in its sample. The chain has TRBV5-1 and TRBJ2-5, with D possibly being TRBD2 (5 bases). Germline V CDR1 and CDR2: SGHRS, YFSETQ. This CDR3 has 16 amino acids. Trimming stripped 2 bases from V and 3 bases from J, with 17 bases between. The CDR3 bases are TGCGCCAGCAGCTTCCTATCGGGATTTGGCGAAGAGACCCAGTACTTC. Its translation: CASSFLSGFGEETQYF.

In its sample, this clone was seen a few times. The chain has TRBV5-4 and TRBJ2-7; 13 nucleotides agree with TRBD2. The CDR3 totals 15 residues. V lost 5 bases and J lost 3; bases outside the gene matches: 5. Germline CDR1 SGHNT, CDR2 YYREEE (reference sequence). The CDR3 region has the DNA TGTGCCAGCAGACCCGGGACTAGCGGGAACTACGAGCAGTACTTC. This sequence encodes CASRPGTSGNYEQYF.

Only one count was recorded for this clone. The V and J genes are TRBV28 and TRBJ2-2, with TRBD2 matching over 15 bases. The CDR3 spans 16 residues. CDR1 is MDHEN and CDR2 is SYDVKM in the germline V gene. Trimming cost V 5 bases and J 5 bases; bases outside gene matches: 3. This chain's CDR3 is CASSDGTSGRTGELFF. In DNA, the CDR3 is TGTGCCAGCAGTGACGGGACTAGCGGGAGGACCGGGGAGCTGTTTTTT.

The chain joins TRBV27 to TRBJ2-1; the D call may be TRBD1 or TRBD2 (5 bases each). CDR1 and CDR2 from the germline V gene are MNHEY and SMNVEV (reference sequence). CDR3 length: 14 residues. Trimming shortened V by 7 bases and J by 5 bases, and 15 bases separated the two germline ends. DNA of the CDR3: TGTGCCAGCACCCCTGGTGGGGGTGACAATGAGCAGTTCTTC. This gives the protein CASTPGGGDNEQFF.

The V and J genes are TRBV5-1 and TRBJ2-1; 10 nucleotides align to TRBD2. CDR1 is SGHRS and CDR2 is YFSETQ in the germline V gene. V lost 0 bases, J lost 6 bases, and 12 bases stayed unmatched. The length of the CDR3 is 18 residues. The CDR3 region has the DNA TGCGCCAGCAGCTTGGAGCTACCCCTAGCGGGAGTAGCCAATGAGCAGTTCTTC. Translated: CASSLELPLAGVANEQFF.

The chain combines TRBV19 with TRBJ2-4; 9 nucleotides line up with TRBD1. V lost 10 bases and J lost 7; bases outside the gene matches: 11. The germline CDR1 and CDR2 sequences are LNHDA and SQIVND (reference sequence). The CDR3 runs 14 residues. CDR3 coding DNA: TGTGCCACCCACCCGGGACAGGGTAGCAACATTCAGTACTTC. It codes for CATHPGQGSNIQYF.

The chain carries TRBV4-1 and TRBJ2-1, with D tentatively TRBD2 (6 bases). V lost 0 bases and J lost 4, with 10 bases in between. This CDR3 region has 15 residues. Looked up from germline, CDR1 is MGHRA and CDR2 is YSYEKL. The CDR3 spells CASSQDGGIYNEQFF. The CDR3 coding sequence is TGCGCCAGCAGCCAAGATGGGGGGATTTACAATGAGCAGTTCTTC.

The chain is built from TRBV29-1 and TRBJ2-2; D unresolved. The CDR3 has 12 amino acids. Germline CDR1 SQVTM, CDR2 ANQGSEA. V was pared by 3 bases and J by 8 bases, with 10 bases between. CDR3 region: CSVDGSRGELFF. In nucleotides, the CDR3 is TGCAGCGTTGATGGGTCTAGAGGGGAGCTGTTTTTT.

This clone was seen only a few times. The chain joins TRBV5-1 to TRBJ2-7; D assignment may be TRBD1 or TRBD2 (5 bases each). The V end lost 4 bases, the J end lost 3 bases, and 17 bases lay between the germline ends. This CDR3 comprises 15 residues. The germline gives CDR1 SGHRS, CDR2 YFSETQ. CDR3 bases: TGCGCCAGCAGCCGGGGCGGCAGTCCTAACTACGAGCAGTACTTC. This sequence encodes CASSRGGSPNYEQYF.

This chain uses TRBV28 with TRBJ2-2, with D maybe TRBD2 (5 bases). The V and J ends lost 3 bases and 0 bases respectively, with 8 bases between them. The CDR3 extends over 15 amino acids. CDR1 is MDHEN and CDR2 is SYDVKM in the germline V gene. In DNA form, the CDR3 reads TGTGCCAGCAGTTTTGGGAGATCGAACACCGGGGAGCTGTTTTTT. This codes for CASSFGRSNTGELFF.

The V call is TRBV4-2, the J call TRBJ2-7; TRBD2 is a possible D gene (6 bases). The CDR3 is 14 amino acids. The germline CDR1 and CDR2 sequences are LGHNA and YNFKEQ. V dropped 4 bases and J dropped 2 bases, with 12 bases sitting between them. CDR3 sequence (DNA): TGTGCCAGCAGCCGGAGACTAGTCCCCTACGAGCAGTACTTC. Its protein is CASSRRLVPYEQYF.

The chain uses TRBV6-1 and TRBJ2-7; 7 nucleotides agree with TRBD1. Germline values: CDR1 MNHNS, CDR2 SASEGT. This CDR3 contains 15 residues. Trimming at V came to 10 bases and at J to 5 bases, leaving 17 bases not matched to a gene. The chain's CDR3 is CATNPNRGSRDEQYF. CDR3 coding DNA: TGTGCCACCAACCCCAACAGGGGTTCCAGGGACGAGCAGTACTTC.

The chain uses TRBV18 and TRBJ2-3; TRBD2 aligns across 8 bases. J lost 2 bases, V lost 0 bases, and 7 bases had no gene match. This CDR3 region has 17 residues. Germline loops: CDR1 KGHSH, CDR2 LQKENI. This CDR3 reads CASSPPQGLVDTDTQYF. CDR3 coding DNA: TGTGCCAGCTCACCACCGCAGGGACTAGTAGACACAGATACGCAGTATTTT.

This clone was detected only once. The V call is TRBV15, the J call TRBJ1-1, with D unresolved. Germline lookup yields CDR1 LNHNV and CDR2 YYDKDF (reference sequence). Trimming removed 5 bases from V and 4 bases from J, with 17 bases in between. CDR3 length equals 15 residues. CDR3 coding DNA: TGTGCCACCAGCTCCGGCGGAACACTGCTCACTGAAGCTTTCTTT. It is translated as CATSSGGTLLTEAFF.

The CDR3 spells CASSPLAGGVQETQYF. Here the CDR3 DNA reads TGTGCCAGCTCACCACTCGCGGGAGGGGTTCAAGAGACCCAGTACTTC. J is TRBJ2-5 and V is TRBV18; 9 bases agree with TRBD2. Germline values: CDR1 KGHSH, CDR2 LQKENI. V lost 1 base and J lost 2; bases outside the gene matches: 5. This CDR3 is 16 amino acids long.

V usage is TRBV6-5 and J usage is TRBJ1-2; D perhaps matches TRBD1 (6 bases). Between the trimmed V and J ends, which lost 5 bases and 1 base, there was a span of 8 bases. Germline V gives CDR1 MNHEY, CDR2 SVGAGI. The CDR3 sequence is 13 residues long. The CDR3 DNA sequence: TGTGCCAGCAGTAAACAGGGTAACTATGGCTACACCTTC. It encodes CASSKQGNYGYTF.

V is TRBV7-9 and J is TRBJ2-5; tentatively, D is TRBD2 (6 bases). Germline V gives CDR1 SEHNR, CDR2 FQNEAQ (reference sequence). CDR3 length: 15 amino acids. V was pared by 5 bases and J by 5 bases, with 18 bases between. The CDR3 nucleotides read TGTGCCAGCAGCACGGAGGGCTCGGGCATGGAGACCCAGTACTTC. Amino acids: CASSTEGSGMETQYF. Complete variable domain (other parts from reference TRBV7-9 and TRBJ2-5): DTGVSQNPRHKITKRGQNVTFRCDPISEHNRLYWYRQTLGQGPEFLTYFQNEAQLEKSRLLSDRFSAERPKGSFSTLEIQRTEQGDSAMYLCASSTEGSGMETQYFGPGTRLLVL.

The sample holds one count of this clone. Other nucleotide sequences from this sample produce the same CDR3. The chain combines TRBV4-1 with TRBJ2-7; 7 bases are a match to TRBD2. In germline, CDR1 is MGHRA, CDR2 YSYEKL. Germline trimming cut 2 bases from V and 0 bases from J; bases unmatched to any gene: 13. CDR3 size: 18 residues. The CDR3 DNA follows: TGCGCCAGCAGCCAAATCAAAGCGGGACGTATAAGCTCCTACGAGCAGTACTTC. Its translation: CASSQIKAGRISSYEQYF.

The CDR3 bases are TGTGCCACCAGCAGAGATGGCACCCGAAGGGAGGAGACCCAGTACTTC. It codes for CATSRDGTRREETQYF. The genes are TRBV15 and TRBJ2-5; possible D gene TRBD2, 5 bases. CDR1 is LNHNV, CDR2 YYDKDF, per germline (reference sequence). Trimming removed 0 bases at V and 5 bases at J, with 16 bases between. This CDR3 is 16 amino acids long.

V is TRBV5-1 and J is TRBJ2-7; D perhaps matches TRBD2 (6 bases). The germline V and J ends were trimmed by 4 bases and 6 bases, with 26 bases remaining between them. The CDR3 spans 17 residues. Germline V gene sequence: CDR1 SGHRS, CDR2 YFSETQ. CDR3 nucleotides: TGCGCCAGCAGCCACACCCGCGGGATAGGGACCGGGGGCGAGCAGTACTTC. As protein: CASSHTRGIGTGGEQYF.

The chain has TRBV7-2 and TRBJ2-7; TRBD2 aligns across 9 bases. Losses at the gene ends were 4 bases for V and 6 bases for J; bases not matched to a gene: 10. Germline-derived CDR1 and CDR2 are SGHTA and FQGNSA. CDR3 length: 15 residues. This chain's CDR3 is CASSSRGREGSEQYF. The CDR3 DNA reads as TGTGCCAGCAGCTCCCGCGGGCGGGAGGGCTCCGAGCAGTACTTC.

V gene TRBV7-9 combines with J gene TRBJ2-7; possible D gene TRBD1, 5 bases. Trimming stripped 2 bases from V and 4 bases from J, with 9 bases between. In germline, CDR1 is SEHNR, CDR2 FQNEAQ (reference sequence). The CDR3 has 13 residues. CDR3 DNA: TGTGCCAGCAGCTTACCCCCAGGGTACGAGCAGTACTTC. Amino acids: CASSLPPGYEQYF.

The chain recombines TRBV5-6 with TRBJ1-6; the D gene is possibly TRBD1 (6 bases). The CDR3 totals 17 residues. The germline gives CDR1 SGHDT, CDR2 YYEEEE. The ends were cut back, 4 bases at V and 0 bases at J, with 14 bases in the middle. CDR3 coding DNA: TGTGCCAGCAGCGGGGGCAGCCTTAGCTCCTATAATTCACCCCTCCACTTT. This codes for CASSGGSLSSYNSPLHF.

In DNA form, the CDR3 reads TGTGCCAGCAGCTTAGTGGGCACCCTACCAACCGACGAGCAGTACTTC. This gives the protein CASSLVGTLPTDEQYF. The chain links TRBV11-3 to TRBJ2-7; D remains ambiguous. V was pared by 1 base and J by 5 bases, with 18 bases between. This CDR3 spans 16 amino acids. Germline V CDR1 and CDR2: SGHNT, YENEEA.

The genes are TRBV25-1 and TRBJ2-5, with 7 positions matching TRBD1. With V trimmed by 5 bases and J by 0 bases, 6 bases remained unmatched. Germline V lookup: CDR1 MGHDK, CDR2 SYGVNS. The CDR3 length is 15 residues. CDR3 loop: CASSSHRGNQETQYF. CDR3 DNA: TGTGCCAGCAGTTCTCACAGGGGAAACCAAGAGACCCAGTACTTC.

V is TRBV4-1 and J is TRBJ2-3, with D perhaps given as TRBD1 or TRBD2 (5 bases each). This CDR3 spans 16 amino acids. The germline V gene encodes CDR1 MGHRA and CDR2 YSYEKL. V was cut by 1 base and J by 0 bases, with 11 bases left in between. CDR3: CASSQGGGRSTDTQYF. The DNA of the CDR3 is TGCGCCAGCAGCCAAGGGGGCGGGCGGAGCACAGATACGCAGTATTTT.

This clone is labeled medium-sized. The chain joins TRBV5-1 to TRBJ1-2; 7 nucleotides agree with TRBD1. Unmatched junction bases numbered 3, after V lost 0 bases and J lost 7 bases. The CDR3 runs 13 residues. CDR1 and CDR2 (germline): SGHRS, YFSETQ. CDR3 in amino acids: CASSLEGASGYTF. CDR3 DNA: TGCGCCAGCAGCTTGGAGGGGGCAAGTGGCTACACCTTC.

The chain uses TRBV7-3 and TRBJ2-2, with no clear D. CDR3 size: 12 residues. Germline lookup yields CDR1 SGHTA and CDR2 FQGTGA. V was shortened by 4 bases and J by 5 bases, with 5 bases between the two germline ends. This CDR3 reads CASSSRTGELFF. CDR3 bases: TGTGCCAGCAGCTCTAGGACCGGGGAGCTGTTTTTT.

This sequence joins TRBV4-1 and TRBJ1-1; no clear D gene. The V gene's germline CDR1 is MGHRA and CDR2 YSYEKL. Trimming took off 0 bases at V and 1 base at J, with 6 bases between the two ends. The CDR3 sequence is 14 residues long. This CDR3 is CASSQDSTNTEAFF. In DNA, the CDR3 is TGCGCCAGCAGCCAAGATTCAACGAACACTGAAGCTTTCTTT.